The text below deals with one T cell receptor beta chain. Germline V gene lookup returns CDR1 MDHEN and CDR2 SYDVKM. The CDR3 length is 14 residues. Trimming removed 4 bases from V and 7 bases from J; junction bases left unmatched: 5. In the original workflow: Nucleated cell number was recorded as an estimate derived from reference gene primer amplification. Only in-frame clones appear in the TCRdb table, and some are missing; sequencing was by immunoSEQ multiplex PCR. Clone size and V and J calls were adopted from that table, with D and trimming inferred from the DNA. The data contain 35,000 to 40,000 clones, around 70% of them singletons. This record belongs to a study of blood T cell repertoires in COVID-19. Across the study: Researchers got acute and convalescent COVID-19 samples from the United States, Italy and Spain.

The sequenced material came from peripheral blood. The chain has TRBV28 and TRBJ1-5, with TRBD1 matching over 9 bases. This TCR derives from a man in his 70s with COVID-19, enrolled during active disease. CDR3 bases: TGTGCCAGCAGTTCCACAGGGGGCGGACAGCCCCAGCATTTT. It codes for CASSSTGGGQPQHF.